This T cell receptor beta chain is from a study of T cells after yellow fever vaccination. In the case of this clonotype: The antigen is undetermined.

The study's findings and limits: Abundant clonotypes from the bulk population could have been carried over as contaminants into FACS-sorted repertoires.

With 4 bases clipped from V and 2 bases from J, the junction kept 8 bases outside the gene matches. The CDR3 length is 15 residues. Germline lookup yields CDR1 MGHDK and CDR2 SYGVNS. TCRdb passed the 5' RACE reads through MiXCR, listing each CDR3 protein once. The sample comprises just under 600,000 distinct CDR3 sequences, approximately 13% of which are singletons, and about an eighth rests with the top ten. This receptor was taken from a man in his thirties or forties who received the YFV17D yellow fever vaccine. The source material was PBMCs, sampled on the day of the yellow fever booster vaccination. This rearrangement joins TRBV25-1 to TRBJ2-7; 7 bases are shared with TRBD2. The CDR3 DNA is TGTGCCAGCAGTGGGGGGGGAGCCTCGACCTACGAGCAGTACTTC. It translates to CASSGGGASTYEQYF.